The 17 T cell receptor beta chains below were found in one sample sequenced in a study of cytomegalovirus exposure and HLA in healthy donors. Both 60 Vbeta primers and 13 Jbeta primers went into the PCR. TCRdb keeps only in-frame clones here, not all; method: immunoSEQ multiplex PCR. The sample shows about 200,000 clones, over 60% of them seen only once. The sample consisted of PBMCs. The receptors were sampled from a woman under 40 in good health and CMV-seropositive.

CDR3 coding DNA: TGCGCCAGCAGCCTAGCGGGAGGGAGCTCCTACGAGCAGTACTTC. This gives the protein CASSLAGGSSYEQYF. The chain links TRBV4-3 to TRBJ2-7, with 11 bases aligning to TRBD2. V lost 4 bases, J lost 0 bases, and 2 bases stayed unmatched. The CDR3 consists of 15 residues. Germline values: CDR1 LGHNA, CDR2 YSLEER.

The chain links TRBV19 to TRBJ1-2; D is uncertain. The CDR3 contains 18 residues. Trimming took off 6 bases at V and 4 bases at J, with 27 bases between the two ends. The germline V gene has CDR1 LNHDA and CDR2 SQIVND (reference sequence). CDR3 nucleotides: TGTGCCAGTAGCCCTCCCCTGACCTCCCGGATAAGACTCTATGGCTACACCTTC. As protein: CASSPPLTSRIRLYGYTF.

The rearrangement links TRBV2 to TRBJ1-5, with 9 bases that match TRBD1. Trimming took 5 bases from V and 0 from J; bases not matched to a gene: 5. Germline V lookup: CDR1 SNHLY, CDR2 FYNNEI. The CDR3 totals 16 residues. The CDR3: CASSIQGAFSNQPQHF. Here the CDR3 DNA reads TGTGCCAGCAGTATACAGGGGGCTTTTAGCAATCAGCCCCAGCATTTT.

The rearrangement links TRBV4-3 to TRBJ2-3; 11 nucleotides agree with TRBD2. V shed 2 bases, J shed 4 bases, and the junction held 5 bases outside the gene matches. The CDR3 is 16 amino acids. Germline V gene lookup returns CDR1 LGHNA and CDR2 YSLEER. As DNA, the CDR3 is TGCGCCAGCAGCCAATTTAGCGGGGGGGCAGCAGATACGCAGTATTTT. Translated: CASSQFSGGAADTQYF.

The chain couples TRBV28 to TRBJ2-7, with 9 bases matching TRBD1. The CDR3 is 14 residues long. The V gene's germline CDR1 is MDHEN and CDR2 SYDVKM. The ends lost 5 bases at V and 2 bases at J; junction bases unmatched: 4. This chain's CDR3 is CASSLTGGAYEQYF. The CDR3 DNA follows: TGTGCCAGCAGTCTAACAGGGGGCGCCTACGAGCAGTACTTC.

The CDR3 spells CASSQESGGTTGELFF. The CDR3 nucleotides read TGCGCCAGCAGCCAAGAGTCGGGAGGAACGACCGGGGAGCTGTTTTTT. The gene calls are TRBV4-1 and TRBJ2-2; 7 nucleotides align to TRBD2. J lost 5 bases, V lost 0 bases, and 6 bases had no gene match. The CDR3 consists of 16 residues. Germline V gene lookup returns CDR1 MGHRA and CDR2 YSYEKL.

This clone was detected a few times. V and J are TRBV19 and TRBJ1-2; 9 nucleotides align to TRBD1. The V and J ends lost 10 bases and 1 base, in that order; junction bases with no gene match: 7. Germline V gene lookup returns CDR1 LNHDA and CDR2 SQIVND (reference sequence). The CDR3 totals 14 residues. CDR3 in amino acids: CATVEGQGNYGYTF. The DNA of the CDR3 is TGTGCCACGGTCGAGGGACAGGGTAACTATGGCTACACCTTC.

The genes are TRBV15 and TRBJ2-5, with D possibly matching TRBD2 (5 bases). CDR1 is LNHNV and CDR2 is YYDKDF in the germline V gene (reference sequence). V dropped 1 base and J dropped 2 bases, with 20 bases sitting between them. This CDR3 comprises 18 residues. This chain's CDR3 is CATSRVVRVDPPQETQYF. CDR3 bases: TGTGCCACCAGCAGAGTTGTGAGGGTGGATCCTCCTCAAGAGACCCAGTACTTC.

V usage is TRBV19 and J usage is TRBJ1-5; D call uncertain. The CDR3 is 14 amino acids. In germline, CDR1 is LNHDA, CDR2 SQIVND (reference sequence). V lost 8 bases to trimming and J lost 2 bases, with 13 bases between them. DNA for the CDR3: TGTGCCAGTCGGTCCGGGTCGGGCAATCAGCCCCAGCATTTT. As protein: CASRSGSGNQPQHF.

This rearrangement joins TRBV18 to TRBJ1-1; 7 nucleotides agree with TRBD1. The length of the CDR3 is 15 residues. V lost 6 bases to trimming and J lost 6 bases; unmatched junction nucleotides: 13. CDR1 is KGHSH, CDR2 LQKENI, per germline. The CDR3: CASSRQGGADSEAFF. CDR3 sequence (DNA): TGTGCCAGCTCCCGACAAGGGGGCGCGGATTCTGAAGCTTTCTTT.

A note on this clone: The junction does not match germline at one end; this may be a read error. CDR3 in DNA: TGTGCCAGCAGTGACTCTGGTAACAGTGAAGCTTTCTTT. Its translation: CASSDSGNSEAFF. This chain links TRBV6-4 with TRBJ1-1; D call uncertain. This CDR3 spans 13 amino acids. Germline CDR1 is MRHNA and CDR2 is SNTAGT.

There are a few counts of this clone. The rearrangement joins TRBV9 to TRBJ2-3; D possibly corresponds to TRBD2 (6 bases). The CDR3 loop spans 15 amino acids. With 0 bases removed from V and 2 bases from J, the gap between germline ends came to 10 bases. Germline V CDR1 and CDR2: SGDLS, YYNGEE. The CDR3, as DNA: TGTGCCAGCAGCGTAGGCGGGGAGAACACAGATACGCAGTATTTT. Its protein product is CASSVGGENTDTQYF.

The V and J genes are TRBV7-9 and TRBJ2-1; D is unclear. With 5 bases removed from V and 10 bases from J, the gap between germline ends came to 21 bases. The length of the CDR3 is 15 residues. Germline V gives CDR1 SEHNR, CDR2 FQNEAQ (reference sequence). The CDR3 DNA follows: TGTGCCAGCAGCCAAATAGGAGCACCTCACACCGAGCAGTTCTTC. This encodes CASSQIGAPHTEQFF.

The chain carries TRBV6-1 and TRBJ1-2; no clear D gene. Trimming removed 2 bases at V and 9 bases at J, with 22 bases between. CDR3 size: 16 residues. Germline V gives CDR1 MNHNS, CDR2 SASEGT. CDR3 loop: CASSEFVSPLPRSYTF. CDR3 nucleotide sequence: TGTGCCAGCAGTGAATTTGTTAGCCCCCTTCCGCGGAGCTACACCTTC.

The chain uses TRBV30 and TRBJ2-3, with a possible D match to TRBD2 (6 bases). The CDR3 consists of 14 residues. Trimming removed 2 bases from V and 1 base from J, with 10 bases in between. Germline V gene sequence: CDR1 GTSNPN, CDR2 SVGIG (reference sequence). The DNA for the CDR3 is TGTGCCTGGAGTCGGCGGGGAGGCACAGATACGCAGTATTTT. It translates to CAWSRRGGTDTQYF.

This clone was counted a few times. V gene TRBV7-2 combines with J gene TRBJ1-1; 7 bases are a match to TRBD1. Trimming cost V 4 bases and J 5 bases; bases outside gene matches: 4. This CDR3 is built from 13 residues. Germline CDR1 SGHTA, CDR2 FQGNSA. This chain's CDR3 is CASSSTTGTEAFF. CDR3 sequence (DNA): TGTGCCAGCAGCTCAACGACAGGGACTGAAGCTTTCTTT.

This clone turned up a few times. The V call is TRBV4-3, the J call TRBJ2-1; 10 positions match TRBD2. There are 16 residues in the CDR3. Trimming at V came to 4 bases and at J to 4 bases, leaving 7 bases not matched to a gene. Germline V lookup: CDR1 LGHNA, CDR2 YSLEER. The CDR3 protein is CASSPFFSGGYNEQFF. The CDR3 DNA reads as TGCGCCAGCAGCCCCTTTTTTAGCGGGGGGTACAATGAGCAGTTCTTC.